The 16 T cell receptor beta chains below come from one sample, sequenced in a study of control samples from healthy donors and cancer patients. TCRdb's table, derived via immunoSEQ multiplex PCR, lists solely in-frame clones and lacks some. This table holds some 74,000 clones, about 83% found once. What was sequenced was blood. Receptors originate from a man in his 60s in good health.

V and J are TRBV5-4 and TRBJ1-5; 8 bases match TRBD1. V was pared by 4 bases and J by 0 bases, with 18 bases of the junction left unmatched. CDR1 is SGHNT and CDR2 is YYREEE in the germline V gene (reference sequence). The CDR3 loop spans 20 amino acids. CDR3: CASSQTPMDRVKYSNQPQHF. CDR3 nucleotides: TGTGCCAGCAGCCAGACCCCAATGGACAGGGTGAAATATAGCAATCAGCCCCAGCATTTT.

The chain links TRBV19 to TRBJ2-1; 11 nucleotides agree with TRBD2. With 8 bases clipped from V and 0 bases from J, the junction kept 3 bases outside the gene matches. This CDR3 region has 15 residues. From germline, CDR1 is LNHDA and CDR2 SQIVND (reference sequence). The CDR3 sequence: CASGTSGGSYNEQFF. CDR3 DNA: TGTGCCAGTGGAACTAGCGGGGGCTCCTACAATGAGCAGTTCTTC.

The chain uses TRBV27 and TRBJ2-1; 9 positions agree with TRBD2. CDR1 is MNHEY, CDR2 SMNVEV, per germline (reference sequence). This CDR3 is 15 amino acids long. V was clipped by 5 bases and J by 4 bases; unmatched bases: 6. The CDR3 nucleotides are TGTGCCAGCAGTCAGGGACTAGCTGCATACAATGAGCAGTTCTTC. The encoded protein is CASSQGLAAYNEQFF.

V is TRBV5-5 and J is TRBJ1-1; D might be TRBD1 (5 bases). With 4 bases removed from V and 5 bases from J, the gap between germline ends came to 18 bases. There are 15 residues in the CDR3. Germline-derived CDR1 and CDR2 are SGHKS and YYEKEE (reference sequence). Here the CDR3 reads CASSPGMGGITEAFF. Here the CDR3 DNA reads TGTGCCAGCAGCCCCGGGATGGGGGGAATAACTGAAGCTTTCTTT.

The chain joins TRBV5-1 to TRBJ2-7; weak D call: TRBD1 (7 bases). Trimming removed 4 bases at V and 2 bases at J, with 13 bases between. This CDR3 is built from 14 residues. From germline, CDR1 is SGHRS and CDR2 YFSETQ. The CDR3 protein is CASSTGDRAYEQYF. The CDR3 DNA reads as TGCGCCAGCAGCACGGGAGACAGGGCCTACGAGCAGTACTTC. Together with reference TRBV5-1 and TRBJ2-7, the CDR3 gives the full variable domain: KAGVTQTPRYLIKTRGQQVTLSCSPISGHRSVSWYQQTPGQGLQFLFEYFSETQRNKGNFPGRFSGRQFSNSRSEMNVSTLELGDSALYLCASSTGDRAYEQYFGPGTRLTVT.

The genes are TRBV11-2 and TRBJ2-3, with D perhaps being TRBD1 or TRBD2 (5 bases each). The CDR3 is made up of 14 amino acids. The V and J ends lost 4 bases and 4 bases respectively, with 12 bases between them. In germline, CDR1 is SGHAT, CDR2 FQNNGV. As DNA, the CDR3 is TGTGCCAGCAGCTCCATCCGGGGCCCAGATACGCAGTATTTT. Translating gives CASSSIRGPDTQYF.

J is TRBJ2-7 and V is TRBV4-1; a weak D match, TRBD1 (6 bases). Trimming removed 0 bases from V and 4 bases from J, with 10 bases in between. The CDR3 is made up of 14 amino acids. Germline V gene sequence: CDR1 MGHRA, CDR2 YSYEKL. Here the CDR3 reads CASSQEQQGYEQYF. CDR3 nucleotides: TGCGCCAGCAGCCAAGAACAACAGGGATACGAGCAGTACTTC.

The genes are TRBV29-1 and TRBJ2-2; D is uncertain. Trimming left V 4 bases short and J 0 bases short, with 9 bases between. CDR1 and CDR2 from the germline V gene are SQVTM and ANQGSEA. The CDR3 is 14 amino acids. The CDR3 reads CSVVQPANTGELFF. The CDR3 DNA follows: TGCAGCGTTGTACAGCCCGCGAACACCGGGGAGCTGTTTTTT.

This clone was observed a single time. The chain uses TRBV5-1 and TRBJ2-6; D is perhaps TRBD1 (5 bases). CDR1 is SGHRS and CDR2 is YFSETQ in the germline V gene. V gave up 0 bases and J gave up 1 base, with 14 bases separating them. The CDR3 runs 18 residues. CDR3 loop: CASSLDGQGGSGANVLTF. The DNA of the CDR3 is TGCGCCAGCAGCTTGGATGGTCAGGGTGGTTCTGGGGCCAACGTCCTGACTTTC.

This chain joins TRBV27 and TRBJ1-2; possibly TRBD1 for D (5 bases). The CDR3 has 14 amino acids. Germline V gene data show CDR1 as MNHEY and CDR2 as SMNVEV (reference sequence). Deletions cut 2 bases from V and 3 bases from J, with 10 bases between. The CDR3 DNA follows: TGTGCCAGCAGTTTAGGGGGGGGAGACTATGGCTACACCTTC. Encoded protein: CASSLGGGDYGYTF.

The DNA for the CDR3 is TGTGCCTGGAGGGGTGCCGGGGAGCTGTTTTTT. This sequence encodes CAWRGAGELFF. The V gene is TRBV30, the J gene TRBJ2-2, with D uncertain. The CDR3 contains 11 residues. The V end lost 3 bases, the J end lost 6 bases, and 5 bases lay between the germline ends. The germline gives CDR1 GTSNPN, CDR2 SVGIG (reference sequence).

J is TRBJ2-2 and V is TRBV13; D remains unclear. The CDR3 consists of 12 residues. V was clipped by 2 bases and J by 9 bases, with 7 bases between them. Germline CDR1 and CDR2: PRHDT and FYEKMQ (reference sequence). As DNA, the CDR3 is TGTGCCAGCAGCTTAAGGCGGCGGGAGCTGTTTTTT. It is translated as CASSLRRRELFF.

This clone was detected only a few times. The CDR3 region is CASSLVPDRANTEAFF. In DNA, the CDR3 is TGTGCCAGCAGCTTGGTGCCCGACAGGGCGAACACTGAAGCTTTCTTT. This chain joins TRBV5-4 and TRBJ1-1; 7 bases match TRBD1. This CDR3 is built from 16 residues. The J segment lost 1 base and the V segment lost 0 bases, leaving 6 bases of the junction unmatched. In germline, CDR1 is SGHNT, CDR2 YYREEE (reference sequence).

The chain has TRBV18 and TRBJ1-2; D might be TRBD1 (5 bases). V was cut by 2 bases and J by 0 bases, with 16 bases left in between. The CDR3 covers 17 residues. Looked up from germline, CDR1 is KGHSH and CDR2 is LQKENI. The CDR3 DNA reads TGTGCCAGCTCACCATACCGTGAGACAGAGTCTAACTATGGCTACACCTTC. Encoded protein: CASSPYRETESNYGYTF.

The rearrangement uses TRBV30 and TRBJ2-3, with TRBD2 identical over 9 bases. V lost 6 bases to trimming and J lost 4 bases; unmatched junction nucleotides: 11. Germline CDR1 is GTSNPN and CDR2 is SVGIG (reference sequence). The CDR3 has 15 amino acids. In DNA, the CDR3 is TGTGCCTGCCATCCCGCTAGCGGGATGGCAGATACGCAGTATTTT. It codes for CACHPASGMADTQYF.

The CDR3 protein is CASSFEAGGYNEQFF. CDR3 coding DNA: TGTGCCAGCAGCTTCGAAGCGGGAGGGTACAATGAGCAGTTCTTC. This chain joins TRBV5-4 and TRBJ2-1, with 10 bases matching TRBD2. V shed 2 bases, J shed 4 bases, and the junction held 3 bases outside the gene matches. The CDR3 spans 15 residues. Per the germline V gene, CDR1 is SGHNT and CDR2 is YYREEE (reference sequence).